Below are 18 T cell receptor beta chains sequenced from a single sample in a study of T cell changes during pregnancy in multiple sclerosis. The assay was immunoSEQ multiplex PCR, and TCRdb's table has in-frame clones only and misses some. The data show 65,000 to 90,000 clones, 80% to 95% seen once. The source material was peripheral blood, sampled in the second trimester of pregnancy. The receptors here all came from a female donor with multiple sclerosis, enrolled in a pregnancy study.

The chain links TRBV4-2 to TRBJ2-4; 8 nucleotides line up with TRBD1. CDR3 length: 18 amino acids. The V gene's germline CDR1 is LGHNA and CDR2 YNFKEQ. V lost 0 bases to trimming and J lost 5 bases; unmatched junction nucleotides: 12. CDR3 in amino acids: CASSQDLRGPGGQNIQYF. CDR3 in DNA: TGTGCCAGCAGCCAAGATCTTAGGGGGCCAGGGGGCCAAAACATTCAGTACTTC.

CDR3 coding DNA: TGTGCCTGGAGTGGACAGCGAAATCAGCCCCAGCATTTT. Amino acid sequence: CAWSGQRNQPQHF. The V call is TRBV30, the J call TRBJ1-5; D possibly corresponds to TRBD1 (5 bases). The V gene's germline CDR1 is GTSNPN and CDR2 SVGIG (reference sequence). Trimming took off 1 base at V and 4 bases at J, with 8 bases between the two ends. This CDR3 is built from 13 residues.

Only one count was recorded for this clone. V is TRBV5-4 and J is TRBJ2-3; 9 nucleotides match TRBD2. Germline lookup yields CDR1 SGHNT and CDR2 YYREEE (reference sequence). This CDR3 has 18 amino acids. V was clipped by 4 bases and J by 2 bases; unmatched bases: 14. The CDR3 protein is CASSPNKAGGIPTDTQYF. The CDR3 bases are TGTGCCAGCAGCCCAAATAAAGCGGGGGGCATTCCCACAGATACGCAGTATTTT.

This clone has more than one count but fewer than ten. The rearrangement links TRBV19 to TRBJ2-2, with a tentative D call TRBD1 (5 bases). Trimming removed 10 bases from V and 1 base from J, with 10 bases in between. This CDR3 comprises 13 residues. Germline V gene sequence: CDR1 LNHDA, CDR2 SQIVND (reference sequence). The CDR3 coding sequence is TGTGCCACCCTGACAGAGAACACCGGGGAGCTGTTTTTT. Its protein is CATLTENTGELFF.

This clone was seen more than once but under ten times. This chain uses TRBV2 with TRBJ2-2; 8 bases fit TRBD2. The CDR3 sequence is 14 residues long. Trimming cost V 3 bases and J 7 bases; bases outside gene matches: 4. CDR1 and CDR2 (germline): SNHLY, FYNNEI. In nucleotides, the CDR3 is TGTGCCAGCAGTGACGGGGGGGCCTTCGGGGAGCTGTTTTTT. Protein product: CASSDGGAFGELFF.

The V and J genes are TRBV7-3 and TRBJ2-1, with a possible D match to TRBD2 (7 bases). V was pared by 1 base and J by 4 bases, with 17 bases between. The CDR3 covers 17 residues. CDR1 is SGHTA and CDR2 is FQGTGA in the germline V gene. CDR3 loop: CASSLMGGAGVYNEQFF. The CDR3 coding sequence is TGTGCCAGCAGCTTAATGGGGGGGGCAGGGGTATACAATGAGCAGTTCTTC. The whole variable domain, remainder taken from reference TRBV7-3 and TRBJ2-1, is GAGVSQTPSNKVTEKGKYVELRCDPISGHTALYWYRQSLGQGPEFLIYFQGTGAADDSGLPNDRFFAVRPEGSVSTLKIQRTERGDSAVYLCASSLMGGAGVYNEQFFGPGTRLTVL.

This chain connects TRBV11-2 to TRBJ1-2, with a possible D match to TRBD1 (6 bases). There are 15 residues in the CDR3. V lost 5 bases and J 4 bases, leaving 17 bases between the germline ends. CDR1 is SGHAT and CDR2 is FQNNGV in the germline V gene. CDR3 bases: TGTGCCAGCAGCCCGCTCAGGGGTCAGGTCTATGGCTACACCTTC. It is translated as CASSPLRGQVYGYTF.

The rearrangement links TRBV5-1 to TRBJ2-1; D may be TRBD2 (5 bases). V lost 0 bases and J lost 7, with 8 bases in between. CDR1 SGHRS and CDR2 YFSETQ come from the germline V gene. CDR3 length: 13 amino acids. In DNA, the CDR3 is TGCGCCAGCAGCTTGGGAGGGTGGAATGAGCAGTTCTTC. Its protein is CASSLGGWNEQFF.

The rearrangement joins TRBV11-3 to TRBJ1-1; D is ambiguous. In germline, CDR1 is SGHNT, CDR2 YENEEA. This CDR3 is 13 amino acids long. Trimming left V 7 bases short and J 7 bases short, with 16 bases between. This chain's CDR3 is CASTRSTMDEAFF. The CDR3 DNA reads TGTGCCAGCACCCGGAGTACGATGGATGAAGCTTTCTTT.

CDR3 protein: CASSEAGGPSGLVEKLFF. The DNA for the CDR3 is TGTGCCAGCAGTGAAGCGGGAGGGCCGTCGGGACTAGTCGAAAAACTGTTTTTT. This sequence joins TRBV2 and TRBJ1-4, with a tentative D call TRBD1 (5 bases). V was trimmed by 0 bases and J by 8 bases, leaving 22 bases between them. CDR1 and CDR2 from the germline V gene are SNHLY and FYNNEI. This CDR3 comprises 18 residues.

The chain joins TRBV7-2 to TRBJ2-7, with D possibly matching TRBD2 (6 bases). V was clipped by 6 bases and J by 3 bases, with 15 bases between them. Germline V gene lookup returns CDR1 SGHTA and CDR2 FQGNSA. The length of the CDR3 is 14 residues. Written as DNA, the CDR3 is TGTGCCAGCAGTCCCGGGGGAGTTGACTACGAGCAGTACTTC. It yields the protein CASSPGGVDYEQYF.

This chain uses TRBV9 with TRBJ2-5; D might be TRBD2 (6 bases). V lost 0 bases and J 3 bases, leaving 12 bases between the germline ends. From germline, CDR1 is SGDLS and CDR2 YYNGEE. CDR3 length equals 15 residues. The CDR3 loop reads CASSVGGAGKETQYF. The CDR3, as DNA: TGTGCCAGCAGCGTAGGAGGGGCGGGAAAAGAGACCCAGTACTTC. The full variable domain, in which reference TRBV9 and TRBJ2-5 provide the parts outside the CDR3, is DSGVTQTPKHLITATGQRVTLRCSPRSGDLSVYWYQQSLDQGLQFLIQYYNGEERAKGNILERFSAQQFPDLHSELNLSSLELGDSALYFCASSVGGAGKETQYFGPGTRLLVL.

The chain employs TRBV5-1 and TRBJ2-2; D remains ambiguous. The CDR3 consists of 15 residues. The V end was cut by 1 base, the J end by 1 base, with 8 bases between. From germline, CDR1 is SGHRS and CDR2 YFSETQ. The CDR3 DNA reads TGCGCCAGCAGCTTGAGGTCGGGGAACACCGGGGAGCTGTTTTTT. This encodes CASSLRSGNTGELFF.

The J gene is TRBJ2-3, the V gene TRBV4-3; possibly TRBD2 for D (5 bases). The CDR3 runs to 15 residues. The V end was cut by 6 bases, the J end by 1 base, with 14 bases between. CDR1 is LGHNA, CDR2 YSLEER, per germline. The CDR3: CASREGWTGTDTQYF. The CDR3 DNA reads TGCGCCAGCAGGGAAGGATGGACTGGCACAGATACGCAGTATTTT.

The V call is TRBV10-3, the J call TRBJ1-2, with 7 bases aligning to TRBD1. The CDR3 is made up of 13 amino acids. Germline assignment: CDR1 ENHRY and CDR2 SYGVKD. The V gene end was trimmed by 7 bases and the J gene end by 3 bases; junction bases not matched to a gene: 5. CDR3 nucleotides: TGTGCCATCAATACGGACAGGTACTATGGCTACACCTTC. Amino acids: CAINTDRYYGYTF.

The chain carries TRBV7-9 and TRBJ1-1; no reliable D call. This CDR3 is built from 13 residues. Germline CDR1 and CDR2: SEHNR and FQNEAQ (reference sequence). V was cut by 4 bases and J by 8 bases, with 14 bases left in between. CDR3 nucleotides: TGTGCCAGCAGCTCCCTATCCGCCCCGGAAGCTTTCTTT. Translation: CASSSLSAPEAFF.

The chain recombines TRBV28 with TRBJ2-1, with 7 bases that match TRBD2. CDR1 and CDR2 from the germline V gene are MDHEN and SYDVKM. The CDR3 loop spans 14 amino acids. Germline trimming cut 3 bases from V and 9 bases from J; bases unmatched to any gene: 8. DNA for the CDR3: TGTGCCAGCAGTTTTAGCCACCCTAGCGGTGAGCAGTTCTTC. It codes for CASSFSHPSGEQFF.

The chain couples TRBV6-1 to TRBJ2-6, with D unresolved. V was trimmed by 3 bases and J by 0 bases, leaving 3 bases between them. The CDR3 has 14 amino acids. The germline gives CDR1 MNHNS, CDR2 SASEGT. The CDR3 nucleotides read TGTGCCAGCAGTGACCGCTCTGGGGCCAACGTCCTGACTTTC. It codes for CASSDRSGANVLTF.